A selection of T cell receptor beta chains follows, all from one sample in a study of somatic mutations in cytotoxic T cells in rheumatoid arthritis. TCRdb keeps only in-frame clones here, not all; method: immunoSEQ multiplex PCR. The top ten clones hold over 9.5% of a sample with approximately 20,000 clones, approximately 80% of them seen once. Sequencing was carried out using CD8+ T cells sorted from blood. These receptors were obtained from a woman aged 45-65 years in good health. The CDR3 runs from the conserved cysteine through the conserved F or W. A D gene is named only where the DNA matches it firmly. Only part of the rows carry a size: once, few, many, or a class if the clone is expanded.

size | D | J | V | CDR3 | DNA
NA | TRBD2 | TRBJ2-3 | TRBV2 | CASSGGLAGGTDTQYF | TGTGCCAGCAGTGGAGGACTAGCGGGGGGCACAGATACGCAGTATTTT
NA | NA | TRBJ2-7 | TRBV20-1 | CSAESSYEQYF | TGCAGTGCCGAAAGCTCCTACGAGCAGTACTTC
NA | TRBD1 | TRBJ2-1 | TRBV5-8 | CASSGGQGAFNEQFF | TGTGCCAGCAGCGGCGGACAGGGGGCGTTCAATGAGCAGTTCTTC
NA | NA | TRBJ2-6 | TRBV16 | CASSQFRVASGANVLTF | TGTGCCAGCAGCCAATTCAGGGTGGCTTCTGGGGCCAACGTCCTGACTTTC
NA | NA | TRBJ1-4 | TRBV18 | CASSAYTETFINGDSFNEKLFF | TGTGCCAGCTCAGCATATACAGAGACCTTTATAAATGGGGATTCTTTTAATGAAAAACTGTTTTTT
NA | NA | TRBJ2-7 | TRBV7-6 | CASSLAPPRAELSYEQYF | TGTGCCAGCAGCTTAGCCCCCCCCAGGGCAGAGCTTTCCTACGAGCAGTACTTC
NA | NA | TRBJ2-7 | TRBV4-3 | CASSQEVTYEQYF | TGCGCCAGCAGCCAAGAAGTTACTTACGAGCAGTACTTC
NA | NA | TRBJ2-1 | TRBV28 | CASSLAVDSIYNEQFF | TGTGCCAGCAGTTTGGCCGTCGACTCCATCTACAATGAGCAGTTCTTC
NA | TRBD2 | TRBJ2-1 | TRBV19 | CASNWDSSGRSSYNEQFF | TGTGCCAGTAACTGGGACTCTAGCGGGAGGTCCTCCTACAATGAGCAGTTCTTC
NA | TRBD1 | TRBJ2-2 | TRBV28 | CASWNEGAAGELFF | TGTGCCAGTTGGAACGAGGGGGCCGCCGGGGAGCTGTTTTTT
NA | NA | TRBJ2-2 | TRBV19 | CASSIVGELFF | TGTGCCAGTAGTATAGTTGGGGAGCTGTTTTTT
few | NA | TRBJ1-1 | TRBV6-1 | CASSAGPYVNTEAFF | TGTGCCAGCAGCGCGGGCCCTTACGTGAACACTGAAGCTTTCTTT
NA | NA | TRBJ2-1 | TRBV4-1 | CASSQDQSNEQFF | TGCGCCAGCAGCCAAGATCAGAGCAATGAGCAGTTCTTC
NA | TRBD1 | TRBJ2-2 | TRBV5-8 | CASSAYRGPAGELFF | TGTGCCAGCAGCGCCTACAGGGGGCCGGCGGGGGAGCTGTTTTTT
NA | NA | TRBJ2-1 | TRBV11-2 | CASSSLGNEQFF | TGTGCCAGCAGCTCCCTGGGAAATGAGCAGTTCTTC
NA | NA | TRBJ1-2 | TRBV30 | CAWSIPSEGYGYTF | TGTGCCTGGAGTATCCCTTCGGAGGGGTATGGCTACACCTTC
NA | NA | TRBJ1-1 | TRBV6-5 | CASSGQGNTEAFF | TGTGCCAGCAGCGGGCAGGGTAACACTGAAGCTTTCTTT
NA | NA | TRBJ1-3 | TRBV6-5 | CASSTEWDSGNTIYF | TGTGCCAGCAGTACCGAGTGGGACTCTGGAAACACCATATATTTT
NA | TRBD1 | TRBJ1-1 | TRBV10-3 | CATHSPGQGINEAFF | TGTGCCACTCATTCGCCGGGACAGGGGATTAATGAAGCTTTCTTT
NA | NA | TRBJ1-5 | TRBV15 | CATSLGRNQPQHF | TGTGCCACCAGCTTGGGAAGAAATCAGCCCCAGCATTTT
once | NA | TRBJ2-1 | TRBV10-3 | CAISEFARRYYNEQFF | TGTGCCATCAGTGAGTTTGCTAGGAGGTATTACAATGAGCAGTTCTTC
NA | NA | TRBJ2-7 | TRBV7-2 | CASSLGGVGEQYF | TGTGCCAGCAGCCTCGGAGGCGTCGGCGAGCAGTACTTC
once | NA | TRBJ2-1 | TRBV29-1 | CSVVPSAQYNEQFF | TGCAGCGTTGTCCCTAGCGCGCAATACAATGAGCAGTTCTTC
NA | TRBD2 | TRBJ2-3 | TRBV30 | CACSFSGGRDTQYF | TGTGCCTGCTCCTTTAGCGGGGGGAGAGATACGCAGTATTTT
NA | NA | TRBJ2-1 | TRBV11-3 | CASSSGLAYNEQFF | TGTGCCAGCAGCTCGGGACTGGCCTACAATGAGCAGTTCTTC
NA | NA | TRBJ2-1 | TRBV7-2 | CASSLFGASSYNEQFF | TGTGCCAGCAGCCTATTTGGGGCTAGCTCCTACAATGAGCAGTTCTTC
NA | TRBD2 | TRBJ2-3 | TRBV27 | CASSVSGSADTQYF | TGTGCCAGCAGTGTTAGCGGGAGCGCAGATACGCAGTATTTT
NA | NA | TRBJ2-3 | TRBV7-9 | CASSRLGGTDTQYF | TGTGCCAGCAGCCGACTAGGAGGGACAGATACGCAGTATTTT
NA | NA | TRBJ2-2 | TRBV6-1 | CASSEAQVGELFF | TGTGCCAGCAGTGAAGCGCAGGTCGGGGAGCTGTTTTTT
NA | TRBD2 | TRBJ2-7 | TRBV9 | CASSVHRTSGTYEQYF | TGTGCCAGCAGCGTACACCGAACTAGCGGGACCTACGAGCAGTACTTC
NA | TRBD1 | TRBJ1-6 | TRBV4-1 | CASSQATGEYSPLHF | TGCGCCAGCAGCCAAGCGACAGGGGAATATTCACCCCTCCACTTT
NA | NA | TRBJ1-5 | TRBV4-1 | CASSHQTGRSNQPQHF | TGCGCCAGCAGCCACCAAACAGGGAGAAGCAATCAGCCCCAGCATTTT
NA | NA | TRBJ2-7 | TRBV7-6 | CASSLGEQYF | TGTGCCAGCAGCTTGGGGGAGCAGTACTTC
NA | NA | TRBJ2-1 | TRBV15 | CATSRDLQGGGEQFF | TGTGCCACCAGCAGAGATCTTCAGGGGGGAGGTGAGCAGTTCTTC
NA | NA | TRBJ2-7 | TRBV7-9 | CASSLGWAYEQYF | TGTGCCAGCAGCTTAGGATGGGCCTACGAGCAGTACTTC
once | NA | TRBJ2-7 | TRBV10-3 | CAISGGEVGPTYEQYF | TGTGCCATCAGTGGAGGTGAGGTAGGACCAACCTACGAGCAGTACTTC
medium-sized | TRBD2 | TRBJ2-5 | TRBV28 | CASSRTSGVQETQYF | TGTGCCAGCAGCAGGACTAGCGGGGTTCAAGAGACCCAGTACTTC
NA | TRBD1 | TRBJ2-7 | TRBV5-4 | CASSSGQGAEYEQYF | TGTGCCAGCAGCTCGGGTCAGGGGGCGGAGTACGAGCAGTACTTC
NA | TRBD2 | TRBJ2-3 | TRBV5-1 | CASSPGLATDTQYF | TGCGCCAGCAGCCCTGGACTAGCTACAGATACGCAGTATTTT
NA | NA | TRBJ2-6 | TRBV27 | CASSLAGANVLTF | TGTGCCAGCAGTTTAGCTGGGGCCAACGTCCTGACTTTC
NA | NA | TRBJ2-1 | TRBV9 | CASSVGEVDEQFF | TGTGCCAGCAGCGTAGGAGAAGTAGATGAGCAGTTCTTC
NA | TRBD1 | TRBJ1-3 | TRBV7-8 | CASSERDRGLGNTIYF | TGTGCCAGCAGCGAACGGGACAGGGGCCTCGGAAACACCATATATTTT
NA | NA | TRBJ1-4 | TRBV28 | CASSFPQRVEKLFF | TGTGCCAGCAGTTTCCCCCAAAGGGTCGAAAAACTGTTTTTT
NA | TRBD1 | TRBJ2-1 | TRBV7-6 | CASSLDRENEQFF | TGTGCCAGCAGCCTGGACAGGGAAAATGAGCAGTTCTTC
few | NA | TRBJ1-1 | TRBV5-4 | CASSSMNTEAFF | TGTGCCAGCAGCTCAATGAACACTGAAGCTTTCTTT
NA | NA | TRBJ2-5 | TRBV15 | CATSRDLGPSEAQYF | TGTGCCACCAGCAGAGATCTCGGGCCCTCTGAGGCCCAGTACTTC
NA | NA | TRBJ2-7 | TRBV2 | CASSDVRGPSSGQYF | TGTGCCAGCAGTGACGTGCGAGGGCCTTCGAGCGGGCAGTACTTC
NA | TRBD1 | TRBJ2-7 | TRBV7-2 | CASSFRDRGYEQYF | TGTGCCAGCAGCTTTCGGGACAGGGGCTACGAGCAGTACTTC
NA | TRBD2 | TRBJ2-1 | TRBV4-2 | CASSQDNSGGYNEQFF | TGTGCCAGCAGCCAAGATAATAGCGGGGGGTACAATGAGCAGTTCTTC
NA | TRBD1 | TRBJ2-7 | TRBV6-1 | CASSEGDSSYEQYF | TGTGCCAGCAGTGAAGGGGACAGCTCCTACGAGCAGTACTTC